This TCR beta chain originates from a study of blood T cell repertoires in COVID-19. Overall study: Collection of acute and convalescent COVID-19 samples took place in the United States, Italy and Spain. Sample material is recorded as cDNA or gDNA derived from T cells, B-cell-depleted T cells, or PBMCs.

There are 14 residues in the CDR3. Trimming took off 3 bases at V and 11 bases at J, with 20 bases between the two ends. Germline V lookup: CDR1 DFQATT, CDR2 SNEGSKA (reference sequence). In the study's own analysis: Researchers report that nucleated cell counts were estimated from reference gene primer amplification. The table came from immunoSEQ multiplex PCR; TCRdb's copy has only in-frame clones and leaves some out. V, J and clone size derive from that table, while D and trimming were established from the DNA sequence. The profile shows around 190,000 clones, approximately 80% of them singletons.

The receptor comes from a human donor in a cohort sampled during active COVID-19. The gene calls are TRBV20-1 and TRBJ1-5; possibly TRBD1 for D (6 bases). Sequenced: peripheral blood. The CDR3 sequence is CSASITRGIQSQHF. CDR3 nucleotide sequence: TGCAGTGCTAGTATAACCAGGGGAATCCAGTCCCAGCATTTT.